This T cell receptor (beta chain) came from a study of T cell responses to AZD1222 COVID-19 vaccine. Study at large: Second-dose intervals near 4 or 12 weeks were combined.

The CDR3 totals 12 residues. With 6 bases clipped from V and 5 bases from J, the junction kept 1 base outside the gene matches. Germline loops: CDR1 MNHEY, CDR2 SVGEGT. In regard to this clone: Antigen unknown. Other DNA sequences in the sample encode the same CDR3.

The data were produced by immunoSEQ multiplex PCR, yet TCRdb's version contains in-frame clones alone and is incomplete. Counted here are under 130,000 clones, around 89% occurring once; the ten biggest clones make up 2.5% to 3%. Study-wide findings and caveats: The peak T cell response came first, and repertoires were sampled only after it. Seropositivity was recorded at baseline in only a handful of AZD1222 recipients. Mapped onto spike, vaccine-associated CD4 TCRs spanned it and were dominant at 160-218 and 743-854.

The chain carries TRBV6-2 or TRBV6-3 and TRBJ1-2; 9 nucleotides line up with TRBD1. This TCR came from an adult in good health. The sequencing here drew on peripheral blood, taken on day 0 of AZD1222 vaccination. CDR3: CASSGQGYGYTF. The DNA for the CDR3 is TGTGCCAGCAGCGGACAGGGGTATGGCTACACCTTC.